This T cell receptor beta chain was obtained from a study of cytomegalovirus exposure and HLA in healthy donors. Primers: 60 Vbeta forward and 13 Jbeta reverse. Under the authors' procedure: In a later analysis, about 9.9 million of about 80 million unique beta chains occurred in at least two donors. Sequencing was performed with immunoSEQ multiplex PCR; in TCRdb, only in-frame clones are kept and a portion is missing. That table supplies the V and J calls and clone size; D and trimming were determined from the DNA. The table has over 65,000 clones, less than 80% seen once. Details on this clone: One end of the junction does not line up with germline, which may come from a read error.

The CDR3 is 17 residues long. The germline V gene has CDR1 GTSNPN and CDR2 SVGIG (reference sequence). The source is a human donor in good health. What was sequenced was PBMCs. The chain recombines TRBV30 with TRBJ1-6; the match to TRBD1 covers 9 bases. The CDR3 coding sequence is TGTGCCTGGGCCCGGGACAGGGAATTTTTGCATAATTCACCCCTCAACTTT. The encoded protein is CAWARDREFLHNSPLNF. The whole variable domain, remainder taken from reference TRBV30 and TRBJ1-6, is SQTIHQWPATLVQPVGSPLSLECTVEGTSNPNLYWYRQAAGRGLQLLFYSVGIGQISSEVPQNLSASRPQDRQFILSSKKLLLSDSGFYLCAWARDREFLHNSPLNFGNGTRLTVT.